This T cell receptor (beta chain) is from a study of T cells after yellow fever vaccination. Germline CDR1 reads SGHNT; CDR2 reads YYREEE (reference sequence). V was clipped by 4 bases and J by 3 bases, with 14 bases between them. This CDR3 has 15 residues. Using its own MiXCR run on the 5' RACE reads, TCRdb lists one record per CDR3 protein. Here the sample spans a few hundred thousand distinct CDR3 sequences, about 15% being singletons. Sample: PBMCs, taken about 5 days after the first yellow fever vaccination. This TCR came from a man in his late teens or twenties who received the YFV17D yellow fever vaccine. The chain has TRBV5-4 and TRBJ2-1; TRBD2 is a possible D gene (6 bases). CDR3 sequence: CASSPDYSYYNEQFF. CDR3 coding DNA: TGTGCCAGCAGCCCGGACTATTCGTACTACAATGAGCAGTTCTTC. Drawing the rest from reference TRBV5-4 and TRBJ2-1, the complete variable domain is ETGVTQSPTHLIKTRGQQVTLRCSSQSGHNTVSWYQQALGQGPQFIFQYYREEENGRGNFPPRFSGLQFPNYSSELNVNALELDDSALYLCASSPDYSYYNEQFFGPGTRLTVL.